The 17 T cell receptor beta chains reported below all come from one sample, sequenced in a study of tumor and adjacent non-tumor tissue in lung cancer. Three rounds of nested PCR, following a modified ARM-PCR protocol, produced the TCRbeta library. One entry per CDR3 protein, called by TCRdb with MiXCR from the multiplex PCR reads. The table lists 81,000 or so distinct CDR3 sequences, roughly 80% of them singletons. The template was RNA from unsorted bulk tissue. This non-tumor lung sample came from over 3 cm beyond the tumor edge. The sample comprised distant non-tumor lung tissue. These receptors originate from a man between 60 and 75 years old with non-small cell lung cancer.

In its sample, this clonotype was seen once. Germline is not matched at one junction end, which may reflect a read error. The rearrangement uses TRBV11-3 and TRBJ2-1; TRBD2 matches 16 bases. CDR1 and CDR2 from the germline V gene are SGHNT and YENEEA. This CDR3 has 16 amino acids. The CDR3 sequence is CTSSLVGTSGREKQFF. In nucleotides, the CDR3 is TGTACCAGCAGCTTAGTCGGGACTAGCGGGAGGGAGAAACAGTTCTTC. Combining the CDR3 with reference TRBV11-3 and TRBJ2-1 gives the whole variable domain EAGVVQSPRYKIIEKKQPVAFWCNPISGHNTLYWYLQNLGQGPELLIRYENEEAVDDSQLPKDRFSAERLKGVDSTLKIQPAELGDSAVYLCTSSLVGTSGREKQFFGPGTRLTVL.

The J gene is TRBJ1-1, the V gene TRBV5-4, with unresolved D. V lost 3 bases, J lost 2 bases, and 8 bases lay in between. This CDR3 contains 13 residues. CDR1 SGHNT and CDR2 YYREEE come from the germline V gene (reference sequence). The CDR3 nucleotides are TGTGCCAGCAGCTATCCGATAAACACTGAAGCTTTCTTT. Amino acid sequence: CASSYPINTEAFF.

This clonotype is a singleton in its sample. This is likely a read error, given that the CDR3 carries no conserved phenylalanine or tryptophan at its end. The rearrangement uses TRBV5-1 and TRBJ2-5; 10 positions agree with TRBD2. This CDR3 has 15 amino acids. V lost 7 bases and J lost 3; bases outside the gene matches: 9. The germline V gene encodes CDR1 SGHRS and CDR2 YFSETQ. As DNA, the CDR3 is TGCGCCAGCGCCTACTCGGGGACTAGCGAAGAGACCCAGTACCTC. Protein: CASAYSGTSEETQYL.

This clonotype occurred many times. This sequence joins TRBV6-2 or TRBV6-3 and TRBJ2-3; 11 nucleotides line up with TRBD2. Trimming cost V 4 bases and J 0 bases; bases outside gene matches: 0. In germline, CDR1 is MNHEY, CDR2 SVGEGT. This CDR3 has 15 residues. In nucleotides, the CDR3 is TGTGCCAGCAGTTGGACTAGCGGGAGCACAGATACGCAGTATTTT. It codes for CASSWTSGSTDTQYF.

This clonotype occurred many times. This chain links TRBV12-3 or TRBV12-4 with TRBJ2-5; D remains ambiguous. Trimming stripped 6 bases from V and 5 bases from J, with 16 bases between. The CDR3 loop spans 14 amino acids. CDR3 bases: TGTGCCAGCAGCCTCAACATTGGAAAGGAGACCCAGTACTTC. This sequence encodes CASSLNIGKETQYF.

For this clonotype: Being one base from a much bigger clone, this may be a read error. The missing conserved phenylalanine or tryptophan at the end of this CDR3 makes a read error likely. The chain couples TRBV5-1 to TRBJ1-2, with TRBD1 matching over 9 bases. V gave up 1 base and J gave up 10 bases; unmatched junction bases: 8. This CDR3 comprises 14 residues. Germline V gene sequence: CDR1 SGHRS, CDR2 YFSETQ. CDR3 sequence reads: CASSLIGTGRDYTL. CDR3 DNA sequence: TGCGCCAGCAGCTTGATCGGGACAGGGAGGGACTACACCCTC.

This clonotype is medium-sized in the sample. The V and J genes are TRBV6-5 and TRBJ2-3; tentative D call: TRBD2 (5 bases). Looked up from germline, CDR1 is MNHEY and CDR2 is SVGAGI. The CDR3 totals 15 residues. V was clipped by 6 bases and J by 1 base, with 14 bases between them. The CDR3 sequence is CASRDKVGGTDTQYF. As DNA, the CDR3 is TGTGCCAGCAGAGACAAGGTCGGGGGCACAGATACGCAGTATTTT.

Note on this clonotype: Because it lacks the conserved phenylalanine or tryptophan at the end, this CDR3 is likely a read error. The chain is built from TRBV11-3 and TRBJ2-5; the match to TRBD1 covers 10 bases. Germline V CDR1 and CDR2: SGHNT, YENEEA. The CDR3 runs 14 residues. This CDR3 reads CVSRLTGGWETQYL. The DNA of the CDR3 is TGTGTCAGCAGGCTGACAGGGGGCTGGGAAACCCAGTACTTA.

In the case of this clonotype: Just one base apart from a much larger clone, this may be a read error. This chain links TRBV5-1 with TRBJ2-7; a weak D match, TRBD2 (6 bases). This CDR3 is 11 amino acids long. V shed 9 bases and J shed 4 bases, with 11 bases lying between them. The germline gives CDR1 SGHRS, CDR2 YFSETQ. The CDR3 sequence: CANSEGYEQYF. Written as DNA, the CDR3 is TGCGCCAACTCGGAGGGATACGAGCAGTACTTC.

As regards this clonotype: An end of the junction differs from the germline gene, which may be a read error. This chain connects TRBV7-9 to TRBJ2-1, with D perhaps matching TRBD1 (5 bases). The germline V gene encodes CDR1 SEHNR and CDR2 FQNEAQ (reference sequence). The length of the CDR3 is 19 residues. The CDR3 is CASSLASRGPDGSYNGQFF. The CDR3 DNA follows: TGTGCCAGCAGCTTAGCCTCTAGGGGCCCCGATGGGTCCTACAATGGGCAGTTCTTC. Combining the CDR3 with reference TRBV7-9 and TRBJ2-1 gives the whole variable domain DTGVSQNPRHKITKRGQNVTFRCDPISEHNRLYWYRQTLGQGPEFLTYFQNEAQLEKSRLLSDRFSAERPKGSFSTLEIQRTEQGDSAMYLCASSLASRGPDGSYNGQFFGPGTRLTVL.

The chain links TRBV19 to TRBJ2-1; a possible D gene is TRBD1 (6 bases). This CDR3 region has 15 residues. In germline, CDR1 is LNHDA, CDR2 SQIVND (reference sequence). Between the trimmed V and J ends, which lost 3 bases and 8 bases, there was a span of 17 bases. This chain's CDR3 is CASSIRIGGKDEQFF. The CDR3 DNA reads TGTGCCAGTAGTATTCGGATAGGGGGTAAGGATGAGCAGTTCTTC.

As to this clonotype: Just one base apart from a much larger clone, this may be a read error. This chain links TRBV20-1 with TRBJ1-4; no clear D. The CDR3 has 13 amino acids. Trimming pared 0 bases from V and 7 bases from J, leaving 9 bases between. Germline V CDR1 and CDR2: DFQATT, SNEGSKA (reference sequence). CDR3 in DNA: TGCAGTGCTAGAGATCCCTCGACTGAAAAACTGTTTTTT. This translates into CSARDPSTEKLFF.

This clonotype was found many times. The chain joins TRBV12-3 or TRBV12-4 to TRBJ1-2; TRBD1 might be the D (5 bases). The CDR3 extends over 13 amino acids. V was trimmed by 4 bases and J by 3 bases, leaving 9 bases between them. The CDR3 reads CASSWDGYYGYTF. CDR3 nucleotide sequence: TGTGCCAGCAGTTGGGACGGCTACTATGGCTACACCTTC.

Only one count was recorded for this clonotype. One end of the junction does not line up with germline, which may come from a read error. This rearrangement joins TRBV20-1 to TRBJ2-5; weak D call: TRBD2 (6 bases). Germline lookup yields CDR1 DFQATT and CDR2 SNEGSKA (reference sequence). This CDR3 region has 16 residues. In DNA form, the CDR3 reads TGCAGTGTTAGAGATCTGGGGGGAGCGAACCAAGATACCCAGTACTTC. This translates into CSVRDLGGANQDTQYF.

A word on this clonotype: The CDR3 ends on some other residue instead of the conserved phenylalanine or tryptophan, so this is likely a read error. The gene calls are TRBV11-2 and TRBJ2-6; 12 bases match TRBD2. Trimming at V came to 6 bases and at J to 2 bases, leaving 8 bases not matched to a gene. The CDR3 consists of 18 residues. The germline V gene encodes CDR1 SGHAT and CDR2 FQNNGV. The CDR3 nucleotides are TGTGCCAGCAGTCCGACTAGCGGGGGATCCACTGGGGCCAACGTCCTGACTCTC. It is translated as CASSPTSGGSTGANVLTL.

This clonotype was counted a single time. Germline is not matched at one junction end, which may reflect a read error. This chain connects TRBV11-2 to TRBJ2-5; weak D call: TRBD1 (6 bases). In germline, CDR1 is SGHAT, CDR2 FQNNGV. The length of the CDR3 is 14 residues. CDR3 sequence reads: CASSSGQIPETQYF. CDR3 bases: TGTGCCAGCAGCTCCGGACAGATTCCGGAGACCCAATACTTC.

This chain uses TRBV11-2 with TRBJ1-2; 8 nucleotides align to TRBD1. CDR3 length: 13 residues. The germline V gene encodes CDR1 SGHAT and CDR2 FQNNGV. The CDR3, as DNA: TGTGCTACCAGGGGGCCGTTGGACTATGGCTACACCTTC. Its protein product is CATRGPLDYGYTF.